The 17 T cell receptor beta chains below come from one sample, sequenced in a study of cytomegalovirus exposure and HLA in healthy donors. Use of 60 Vbeta and 13 Jbeta primers characterized the PCR. Libraries were prepared by immunoSEQ multiplex PCR; TCRdb keeps only in-frame clonotypes and omits some of them. The table has some 200,000 clones, 60% to 85% seen once. Sequenced input: PBMCs. The receptors shown here come from a girl aged 5-17 years in good health and CMV-seropositive.

The table lists this clone with a count of one. The chain combines TRBV9 with TRBJ2-5; 9 bases are shared with TRBD2. CDR3 length equals 13 residues. Per germline, CDR1 SGDLS and CDR2 YYNGEE. The V and J ends lost 2 bases and 5 bases, in that order; junction bases with no gene match: 1. CDR3 coding DNA: TGTGCCAGCAGCGTTCTAGCGGGGGAGACCCAGTACTTC. The encoded protein is CASSVLAGETQYF.

The chain is built from TRBV6-1 and TRBJ1-3; D is perhaps TRBD1 (6 bases). The V end was cut by 4 bases, the J end by 4 bases, with 17 bases between. CDR1 MNHNS and CDR2 SASEGT come from the germline V gene. CDR3 length: 16 residues. This chain's CDR3 is CASSGPVQGLGNTIYF. The CDR3 DNA is TGTGCCAGCAGTGGTCCCGTCCAGGGGTTGGGAAACACCATATATTTT.

This sequence joins TRBV9 and TRBJ2-3; maybe TRBD2 (7 bases). Germline V gene data show CDR1 as SGDLS and CDR2 as YYNGEE. The CDR3 is 16 amino acids. V lost 4 bases to trimming and J lost 2 bases, with 17 bases between them. The DNA of the CDR3 is TGTGCCAGCAGCCCTAGGGGGGGGGTGAACACAGATACGCAGTATTTT. Translated: CASSPRGGVNTDTQYF.

The chain's CDR3 is CASSLRGILGKASYEQYF. The CDR3 coding sequence is TGTGCCAGCAGCTTAAGGGGAATTTTAGGGAAGGCTTCCTACGAGCAGTACTTC. J is TRBJ2-7 and V is TRBV7-2; TRBD1 might be the D (5 bases). The V and J ends lost 2 bases and 1 base respectively, with 21 bases between them. The CDR3 is 18 residues long. Germline-derived CDR1 and CDR2 are SGHTA and FQGNSA.

This chain's CDR3 is CAWGAGGAGYEQYF. The CDR3 bases are TGTGCCTGGGGGGCAGGGGGCGCTGGGTACGAGCAGTACTTC. This chain links TRBV30 with TRBJ2-7; 8 bases line up with TRBD1. J gave up 4 bases and V 5 bases, and 10 bases lay outside the gene matches. CDR3 size: 14 residues. Per the germline V gene, CDR1 is GTSNPN and CDR2 is SVGIG (reference sequence).

This clone was seen a single time. V usage is TRBV7-2 and J usage is TRBJ1-4; the D is unclear. This CDR3 is 13 amino acids long. Trimming left V 1 base short and J 8 bases short, with 8 bases between. Per the germline V gene, CDR1 is SGHTA and CDR2 is FQGNSA. DNA of the CDR3: TGTGCCAGCAGCTTAGGAGGGCGCGAAAAACTGTTTTTT. This translates into CASSLGGREKLFF.

This rearrangement joins TRBV6-5 to TRBJ1-4; D is perhaps TRBD1 (5 bases). Germline CDR1 MNHEY, CDR2 SVGAGI. This CDR3 spans 14 amino acids. Trimming took off 4 bases at V and 7 bases at J, with 13 bases between the two ends. The CDR3 nucleotides read TGTGCCAGCAGTTCGGTATTGGGGGGTGAAAAACTGTTTTTT. As protein: CASSSVLGGEKLFF.

The chain couples TRBV5-1 to TRBJ2-2, with TRBD1 identical over 7 bases. With V trimmed by 4 bases and J by 0 bases, 6 bases remained unmatched. The CDR3 contains 16 residues. Germline loops: CDR1 SGHRS, CDR2 YFSETQ. The CDR3 loop reads CASSITGDANTGELFF. CDR3 nucleotides: TGCGCCAGCAGCATTACAGGGGACGCGAACACCGGGGAGCTGTTTTTT.

This chain uses TRBV11-3 with TRBJ2-5, with 8 positions matching TRBD2. The V and J ends lost 10 bases and 4 bases, in that order; junction bases with no gene match: 14. Per the germline V gene, CDR1 is SGHNT and CDR2 is YENEEA. There are 15 residues in the CDR3. The CDR3 nucleotides read TGTGCCACACAATATAGCGGGGCCGCGGGAGAGACCCAGTACTTC. Protein: CATQYSGAAGETQYF. Filled out from reference TRBV11-3 and TRBJ2-5, the complete variable domain reads EAGVVQSPRYKIIEKKQPVAFWCNPISGHNTLYWYLQNLGQGPELLIRYENEEAVDDSQLPKDRFSAERLKGVDSTLKIQPAELGDSAVYLCATQYSGAAGETQYFGPGTRLLVL.

This clone was observed a few times. The rearrangement links TRBV5-4 to TRBJ2-3, with a possible D match to TRBD2 (5 bases). Trimming left V 2 bases short and J 2 bases short, with 12 bases between. The length of the CDR3 is 15 residues. The germline V gene encodes CDR1 SGHNT and CDR2 YYREEE (reference sequence). For the CDR3, the DNA is TGTGCCAGCAGCTTTGGCGGGTTCTACACAGATACGCAGTATTTT. As protein: CASSFGGFYTDTQYF.

The rearrangement uses TRBV4-3 and TRBJ2-3; D is possibly TRBD2 (5 bases). V was shortened by 0 bases and J by 4 bases, with 20 bases between the two germline ends. CDR1 is LGHNA, CDR2 YSLEER, per germline. The CDR3 runs 18 residues. For the CDR3, the DNA is TGCGCCAGCAGCCAAGACCCTCTTAGCGAGGGTTGGGCAGATACGCAGTATTTT. This encodes CASSQDPLSEGWADTQYF.

The chain links TRBV6-5 to TRBJ1-1; 7 nucleotides match TRBD1. Losses at the gene ends were 6 bases for V and 4 bases for J; bases not matched to a gene: 11. The CDR3 sequence is 15 residues long. Germline V gene data show CDR1 as MNHEY and CDR2 as SVGAGI. The CDR3 bases are TGTGCCAGCAGGCCCGACAGGGAGTCGGGCACTGAAGCTTTCTTT. This encodes CASRPDRESGTEAFF.

The chain couples TRBV10-3 to TRBJ2-7; 10 bases match TRBD1. Germline CDR1 ENHRY, CDR2 SYGVKD. V trimming: 6 bases; J trimming: 5 bases; junction bases outside the gene matches: 7. The CDR3 has 14 residues. The CDR3 DNA sequence: TGTGCCATCAGATCGGGACAGGGGAACAACGAGCAGTACTTC. It translates to CAIRSGQGNNEQYF.

This chain uses TRBV4-3 with TRBJ2-7, with D possibly matching TRBD2 (5 bases). Trimming removed 6 bases from V and 0 bases from J, with 12 bases in between. The CDR3 spans 14 residues. CDR1 and CDR2 (germline): LGHNA, YSLEER. The CDR3 is CASSREGPSYEQYF. In DNA form, the CDR3 reads TGCGCCAGCAGTCGGGAAGGGCCCTCCTACGAGCAGTACTTC.

The chain has TRBV9 and TRBJ2-2, with D possibly matching TRBD2 (6 bases). The CDR3 totals 13 residues. The germline V and J ends were trimmed by 3 bases and 8 bases, with 11 bases remaining between them. Germline CDR1 is SGDLS and CDR2 is YYNGEE. The CDR3 region is CASSEPGLGELFF. The DNA of the CDR3 is TGTGCCAGCAGCGAACCGGGACTTGGGGAGCTGTTTTTT.

CDR3 in DNA: TGCGCCAGCAGCCAAGAGGGGTGGTGGCGGGAGGCTGAGCAGTTCTTC. Translating gives CASSQEGWWREAEQFF. The chain combines TRBV4-1 with TRBJ2-1; TRBD2 agrees at 8 bases. CDR1 and CDR2 from the germline V gene are MGHRA and YSYEKL. The CDR3 length is 16 residues. Trimming at V came to 0 bases and at J to 9 bases, leaving 10 bases not matched to a gene.

The chain carries TRBV4-3 and TRBJ2-1, with 10 bases fitting TRBD1. This CDR3 is 16 amino acids long. Germline lookup yields CDR1 LGHNA and CDR2 YSLEER. Trimming at V came to 0 bases and at J to 3 bases, leaving 2 bases not matched to a gene. CDR3 sequence (DNA): TGCGCCAGCAGCCAAGATGGACAGGGGGTCTACAATGAGCAGTTCTTC. This encodes CASSQDGQGVYNEQFF.